A single sample gave rise to the 5 T cell receptor beta chains below, sequenced in a study of Graves' ophthalmopathy and Graves' hyperthyroidism. The study amplified TCR beta CDR3 regions using RNA transcripts. Investigators did first-round RT-PCR with HTBI primers, then second-round multiplex PCR. A single record per CDR3 protein comes from TCRdb applying MiXCR to the multiplex PCR reads. The sample contains over 450,000 distinct CDR3 sequences, around 14% of which appear only once. Sequencing was performed on blood. The origin of the receptors is a woman between 25 and 40 years old with Graves' ophthalmopathy.

This clonotype appeared many times. The CDR3 DNA reads TGCGCCAGCAGCTTGCAAGGGGTAGCCAATCAGCCCCAGCATTTT. Its protein is CASSLQGVANQPQHF. The chain employs TRBV5-1 and TRBJ1-5, with a weak D call TRBD1 (5 bases). CDR3 length: 15 amino acids. CDR1 is SGHRS and CDR2 is YFSETQ in the germline V gene. V was clipped by 1 base and J by 3 bases, with 11 bases between them.

This clonotype was seen many times. The J gene is TRBJ2-5, the V gene TRBV7-2; D may correspond to TRBD1 or TRBD2 (6 bases each). This CDR3 spans 15 amino acids. With 2 bases removed from V and 4 bases from J, the gap between germline ends came to 14 bases. The germline V gene encodes CDR1 SGHTA and CDR2 FQGNSA. The CDR3 here is CASSLPGAGGETQYF. The CDR3 nucleotides read TGTGCCAGCAGCTTACCGGGGGCTGGAGGAGAGACCCAGTACTTC.

The V call is TRBV6-5, the J call TRBJ2-7, with 8 bases lining up with TRBD2. Germline-derived CDR1 and CDR2 are MNHEY and SVGAGI. V was pared by 4 bases and J by 4 bases, with 6 bases of the junction left unmatched. This CDR3 contains 14 residues. CDR3 residues: CASSSEREWYEQYF. The CDR3 coding sequence is TGTGCCAGCAGTTCTGAGCGGGAGTGGTACGAGCAGTACTTC.

This clonotype was detected ten times or more. This chain uses TRBV6-2 or TRBV6-3 with TRBJ2-3; no firm D call. CDR3 length: 16 amino acids. Trimming shortened V by 2 bases and J by 1 base, and 13 bases separated the two germline ends. Per germline, CDR1 MNHEY and CDR2 SVGEGT. The CDR3 DNA is TGTGCCAGCAGTTACAGCCCCGGATATGGCACAGATACGCAGTATTTT. It specifies CASSYSPGYGTDTQYF.

A word on this clonotype: A much larger clone is a single base away; this may be a read error. The chain links TRBV6-2 or TRBV6-3 to TRBJ1-1; TRBD1 matches at 7 bases. The trim removed 5 bases at V and 8 bases at J, leaving 11 bases unmatched. The CDR3 spans 14 residues. In germline, CDR1 is MNHEY, CDR2 SVGEGT. As DNA, the CDR3 is TGTGCCAGCAGTGAACTCGGGAGGGGACAGGAAGCTTTCTTT. The encoded protein is CASSELGRGQEAFF.